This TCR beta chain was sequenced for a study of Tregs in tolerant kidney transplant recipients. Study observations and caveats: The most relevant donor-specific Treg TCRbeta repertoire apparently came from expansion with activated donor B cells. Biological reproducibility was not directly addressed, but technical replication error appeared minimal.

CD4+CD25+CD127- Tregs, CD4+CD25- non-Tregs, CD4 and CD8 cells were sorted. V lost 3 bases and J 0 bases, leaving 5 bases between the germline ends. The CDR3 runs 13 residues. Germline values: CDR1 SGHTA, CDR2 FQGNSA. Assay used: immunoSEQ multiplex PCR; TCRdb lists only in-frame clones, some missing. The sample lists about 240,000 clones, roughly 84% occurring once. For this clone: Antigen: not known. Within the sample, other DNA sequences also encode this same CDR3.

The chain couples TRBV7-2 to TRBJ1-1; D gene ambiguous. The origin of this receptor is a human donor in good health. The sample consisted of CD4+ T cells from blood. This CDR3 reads CASSLRMNTEAFF. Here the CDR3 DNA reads TGTGCCAGCAGCTTGAGGATGAACACTGAAGCTTTCTTT.